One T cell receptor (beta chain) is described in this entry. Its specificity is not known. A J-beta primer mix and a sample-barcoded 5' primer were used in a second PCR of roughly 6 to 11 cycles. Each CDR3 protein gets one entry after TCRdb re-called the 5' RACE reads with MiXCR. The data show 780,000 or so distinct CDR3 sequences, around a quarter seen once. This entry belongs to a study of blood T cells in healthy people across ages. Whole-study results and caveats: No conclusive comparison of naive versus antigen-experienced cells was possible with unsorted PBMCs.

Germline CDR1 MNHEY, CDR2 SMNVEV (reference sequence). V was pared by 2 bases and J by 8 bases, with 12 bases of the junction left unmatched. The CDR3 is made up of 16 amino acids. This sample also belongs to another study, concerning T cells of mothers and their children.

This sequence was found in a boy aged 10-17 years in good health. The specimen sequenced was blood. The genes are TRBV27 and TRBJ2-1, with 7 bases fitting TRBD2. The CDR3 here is CASSLRVGGVGDEQFF. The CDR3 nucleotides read TGTGCCAGCAGTTTAAGAGTGGGGGGGGTGGGGGATGAGCAGTTCTTC.